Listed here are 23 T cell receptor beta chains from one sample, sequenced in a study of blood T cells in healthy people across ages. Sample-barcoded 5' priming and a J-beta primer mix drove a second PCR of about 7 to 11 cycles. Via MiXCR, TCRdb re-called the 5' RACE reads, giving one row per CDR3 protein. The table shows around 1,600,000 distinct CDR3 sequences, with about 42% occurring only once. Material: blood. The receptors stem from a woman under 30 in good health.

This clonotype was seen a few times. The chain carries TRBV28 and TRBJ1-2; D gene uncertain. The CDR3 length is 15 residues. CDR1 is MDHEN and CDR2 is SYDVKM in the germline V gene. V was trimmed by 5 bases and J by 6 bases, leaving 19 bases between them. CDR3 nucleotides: TGTGCCAGCAGTCTCCCCGAAGGAGTTTTGCATGGCTACACCTTC. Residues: CASSLPEGVLHGYTF.

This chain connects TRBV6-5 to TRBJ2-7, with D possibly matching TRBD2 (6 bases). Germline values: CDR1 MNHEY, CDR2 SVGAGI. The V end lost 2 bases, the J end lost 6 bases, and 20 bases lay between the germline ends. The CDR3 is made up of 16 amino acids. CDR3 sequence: CASSYAQSTRNLEQYF. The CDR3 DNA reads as TGTGCCAGCAGTTACGCCCAGTCGACTAGGAACCTCGAGCAGTACTTC.

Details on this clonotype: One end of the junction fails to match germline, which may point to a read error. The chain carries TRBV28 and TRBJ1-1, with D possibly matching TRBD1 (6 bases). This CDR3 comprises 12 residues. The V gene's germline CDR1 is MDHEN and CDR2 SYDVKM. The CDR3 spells CAGSFPGVGAFF. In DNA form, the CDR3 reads TGTGCCGGCAGTTTTCCAGGGGTGGGAGCTTTCTTT.

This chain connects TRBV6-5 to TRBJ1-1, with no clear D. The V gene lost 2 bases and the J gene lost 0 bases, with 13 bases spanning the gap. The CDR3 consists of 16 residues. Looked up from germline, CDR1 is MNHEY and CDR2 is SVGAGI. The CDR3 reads CASSYLGTTMNTEAFF. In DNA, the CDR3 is TGTGCCAGCAGTTACCTGGGTACTACGATGAACACTGAAGCTTTCTTT.

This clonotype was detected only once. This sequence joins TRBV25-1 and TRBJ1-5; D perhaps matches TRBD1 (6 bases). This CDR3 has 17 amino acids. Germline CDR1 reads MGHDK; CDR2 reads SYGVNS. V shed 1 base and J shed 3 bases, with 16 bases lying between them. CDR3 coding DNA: TGTGCCAGCAGTGAATGGGGTCACGGGGACAACAATCAGCCCCAGCATTTT. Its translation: CASSEWGHGDNNQPQHF.

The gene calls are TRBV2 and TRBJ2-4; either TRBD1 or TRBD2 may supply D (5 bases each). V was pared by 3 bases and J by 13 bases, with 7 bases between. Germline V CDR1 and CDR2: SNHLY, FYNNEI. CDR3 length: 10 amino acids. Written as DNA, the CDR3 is TGTGCCAGCAGTGACAGGGAGCAGTACTTC. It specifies CASSDREQYF.

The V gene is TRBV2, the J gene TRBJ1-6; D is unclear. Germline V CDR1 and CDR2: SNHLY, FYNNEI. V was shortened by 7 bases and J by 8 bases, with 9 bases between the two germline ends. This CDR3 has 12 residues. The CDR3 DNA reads TGTGCCAGCACCCTCAGAGATTCACCCCTCCACTTT. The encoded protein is CASTLRDSPLHF. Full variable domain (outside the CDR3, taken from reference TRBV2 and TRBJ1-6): EPEVTQTPSHQVTQMGQEVILRCVPISNHLYFYWYRQILGQKVEFLVSFYNNEISEKSEIFDDQFSVERPDGSNFTLKIRSTKLEDSAMYFCASTLRDSPLHFGNGTRLTVT.

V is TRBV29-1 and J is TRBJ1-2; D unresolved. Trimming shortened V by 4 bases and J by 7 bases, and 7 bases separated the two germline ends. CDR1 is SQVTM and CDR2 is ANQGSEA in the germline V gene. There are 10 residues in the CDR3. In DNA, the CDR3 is TGCAGCGTTGCCGGTGGTGGCTACACCTTC. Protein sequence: CSVAGGGYTF. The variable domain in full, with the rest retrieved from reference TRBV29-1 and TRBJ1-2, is SAVISQKPSRDICQRGTSLTIQCQVDSQVTMMFWYRQQPGQSLTLIATANQGSEATYESGFVIDKFPISRPNLTFSTLTVSNMSPEDSSIYLCSVAGGGYTFGSGTRLTVV.

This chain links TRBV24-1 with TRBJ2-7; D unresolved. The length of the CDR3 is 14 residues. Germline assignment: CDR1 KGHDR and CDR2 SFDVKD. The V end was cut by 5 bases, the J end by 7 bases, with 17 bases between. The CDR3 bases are TGTGCCACCAGTGGTCGTGAGGTTTACAATGAGCAGTACTTC. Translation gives CATSGREVYNEQYF.

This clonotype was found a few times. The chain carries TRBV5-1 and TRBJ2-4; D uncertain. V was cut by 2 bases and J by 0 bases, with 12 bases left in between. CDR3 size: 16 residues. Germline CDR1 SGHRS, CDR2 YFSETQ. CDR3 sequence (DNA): TGCGCCAGCAGCTTAGGCCCAGGCGTAGCCAAAAACATTCAGTACTTC. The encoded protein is CASSLGPGVAKNIQYF.

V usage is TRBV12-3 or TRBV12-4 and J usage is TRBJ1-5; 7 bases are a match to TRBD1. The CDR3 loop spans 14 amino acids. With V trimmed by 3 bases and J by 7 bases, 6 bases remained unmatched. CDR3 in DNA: TGTGCCAGCAGTTTCCGACAGGGAAAGCAGCCCCAGCATTTT. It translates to CASSFRQGKQPQHF.

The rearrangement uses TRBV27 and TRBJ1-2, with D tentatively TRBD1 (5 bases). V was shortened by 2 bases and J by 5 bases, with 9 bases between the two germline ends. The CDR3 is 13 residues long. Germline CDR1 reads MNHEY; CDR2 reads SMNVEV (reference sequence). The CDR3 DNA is TGTGCCAGCAGTTTAGGAGACAGATATGGCTACACCTTC. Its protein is CASSLGDRYGYTF.

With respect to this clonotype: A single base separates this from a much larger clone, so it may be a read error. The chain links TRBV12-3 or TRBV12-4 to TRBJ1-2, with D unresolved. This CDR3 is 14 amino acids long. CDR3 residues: CTSSLAAADYGYTF. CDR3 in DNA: TGTACCAGCAGTTTAGCAGCAGCAGACTATGGCTACACCTTC.

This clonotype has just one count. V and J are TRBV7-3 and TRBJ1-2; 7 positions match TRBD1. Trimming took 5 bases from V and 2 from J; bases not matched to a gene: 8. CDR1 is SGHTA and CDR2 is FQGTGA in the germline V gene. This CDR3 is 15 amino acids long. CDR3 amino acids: CASSKQGGPNYGYTF. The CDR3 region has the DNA TGTGCCAGCAGCAAGCAGGGGGGCCCCAACTATGGCTACACCTTC.

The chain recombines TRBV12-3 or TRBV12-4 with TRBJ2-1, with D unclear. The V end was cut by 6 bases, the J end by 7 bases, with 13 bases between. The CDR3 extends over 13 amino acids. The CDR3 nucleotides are TGTGCCAGCAGCAAGGTCCTGGGGAATGAGCAGTTCTTC. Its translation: CASSKVLGNEQFF.

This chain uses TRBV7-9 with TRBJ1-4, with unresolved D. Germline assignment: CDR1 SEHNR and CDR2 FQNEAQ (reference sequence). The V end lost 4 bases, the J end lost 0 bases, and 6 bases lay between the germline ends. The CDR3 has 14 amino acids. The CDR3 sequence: CASSSVATNEKLFF. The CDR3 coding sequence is TGTGCCAGCAGCTCCGTTGCAACTAATGAAAAACTGTTTTTT. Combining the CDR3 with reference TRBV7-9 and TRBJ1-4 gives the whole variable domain DTGVSQNPRHKITKRGQNVTFRCDPISEHNRLYWYRQTLGQGPEFLTYFQNEAQLEKSRLLSDRFSAERPKGSFSTLEIQRTEQGDSAMYLCASSSVATNEKLFFGSGTQLSVL.

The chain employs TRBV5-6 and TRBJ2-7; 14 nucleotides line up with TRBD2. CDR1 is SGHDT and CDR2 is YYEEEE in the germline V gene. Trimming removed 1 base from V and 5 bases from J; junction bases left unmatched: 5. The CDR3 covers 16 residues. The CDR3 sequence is CASSLFLGLAGDEQYF. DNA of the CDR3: TGTGCCAGCAGCTTGTTCCTGGGACTAGCGGGAGACGAGCAGTACTTC.

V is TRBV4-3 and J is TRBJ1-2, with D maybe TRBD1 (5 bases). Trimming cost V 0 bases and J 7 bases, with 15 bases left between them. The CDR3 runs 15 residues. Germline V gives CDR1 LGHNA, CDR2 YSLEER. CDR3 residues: CASSQEQGTRLGYTF. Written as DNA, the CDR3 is TGCGCCAGCAGCCAAGAGCAGGGAACCCGCCTTGGCTACACCTTC.

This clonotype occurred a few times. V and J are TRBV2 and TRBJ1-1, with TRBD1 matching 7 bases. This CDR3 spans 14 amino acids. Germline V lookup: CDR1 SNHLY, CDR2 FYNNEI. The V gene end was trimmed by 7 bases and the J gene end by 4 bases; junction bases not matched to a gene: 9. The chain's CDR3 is CASKSDRASTEAFF. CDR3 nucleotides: TGTGCCAGCAAATCCGACAGGGCGAGCACTGAAGCTTTCTTT.

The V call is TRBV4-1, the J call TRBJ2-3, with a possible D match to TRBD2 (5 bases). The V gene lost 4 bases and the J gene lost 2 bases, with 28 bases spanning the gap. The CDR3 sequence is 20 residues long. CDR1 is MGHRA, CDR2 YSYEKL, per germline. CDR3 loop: CASSPTDARRSVGYTDTQYF. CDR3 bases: TGCGCCAGCAGCCCGACCGATGCTCGCCGTAGCGTGGGTTACACAGATACGCAGTATTTT.

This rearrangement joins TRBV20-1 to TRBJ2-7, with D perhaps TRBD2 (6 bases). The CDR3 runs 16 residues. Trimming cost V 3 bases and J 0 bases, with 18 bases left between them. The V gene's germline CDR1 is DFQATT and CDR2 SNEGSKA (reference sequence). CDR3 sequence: CSARKAGNAYSYEQYF. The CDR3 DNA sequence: TGCAGTGCTAGGAAAGCGGGCAATGCCTACTCCTACGAGCAGTACTTC.

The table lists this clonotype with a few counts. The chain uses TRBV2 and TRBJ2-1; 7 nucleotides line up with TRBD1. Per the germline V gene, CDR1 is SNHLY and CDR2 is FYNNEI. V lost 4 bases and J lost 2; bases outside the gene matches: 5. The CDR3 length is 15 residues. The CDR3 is CASSGQGAAYNEQFF. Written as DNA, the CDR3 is TGTGCCAGCAGTGGACAGGGCGCCGCCTACAATGAGCAGTTCTTC.

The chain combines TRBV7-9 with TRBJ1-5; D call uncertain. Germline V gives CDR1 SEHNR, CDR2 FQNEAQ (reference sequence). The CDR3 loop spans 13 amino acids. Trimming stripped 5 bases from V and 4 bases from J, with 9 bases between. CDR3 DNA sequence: TGTGCCAGCAGCGCAACCCAGAATCAGCCCCAGCATTTT. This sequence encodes CASSATQNQPQHF.